This paragraph covers one TCR beta chain sequence. The data derive from a study of blood T cell repertoires in COVID-19. Method: immunoSEQ multiplex PCR; TCRdb's copy keeps in-frame clones and lacks some. The table shows about 270,000 clones, with less than 90% occurring only once. The material sequenced was PBMCs or T cells enriched from blood (not recorded which). The sequence was obtained from a woman in her fifties or sixties who had recovered from COVID-19.

The CDR3 region has the DNA TGTGCCAGCAGCCAAGTATTAGGGGCTAGCGGGGCCATTCAGTACTTC. It codes for CASSQVLGASGAIQYF. The chain couples TRBV4-2 to TRBJ2-4, with TRBD2 matching 9 bases. Unmatched junction bases numbered 10, after V lost 1 base and J lost 9 bases. From germline, CDR1 is LGHNA and CDR2 YNFKEQ. This CDR3 has 16 residues.